This TCR beta chain was found in a study of cytomegalovirus exposure and HLA in healthy donors. This clone was observed a single time. It was with 60 Vbeta and 13 Jbeta primers that the PCR ran. Using immunoSEQ multiplex PCR, the repertoire was profiled, and TCRdb retains in-frame clones only, with some absent. The sample yields about 140,000 clones, 80% to 85% seen once. The CDR3 sequence is 15 residues long. The germline V gene has CDR1 ENHRY and CDR2 SYGVKD. The V end was cut by 0 bases, the J end by 8 bases, with 16 bases between. Sequencing input: PBMCs. The chain is built from TRBV10-3 and TRBJ1-2; no clear D gene. The source of this sequence is a male donor in good health and CMV-seropositive. This CDR3 is CAISESGGMVLGYTF. The CDR3 DNA reads TGTGCCATCAGTGAGTCGGGAGGGATGGTTCTCGGCTACACCTTC.